This entry lists 28 T cell receptor beta chains sequenced from one sample in a study of OX40 agonist ivuxolimab in advanced cancers. The table came from immunoSEQ multiplex PCR; TCRdb's copy has only in-frame clones and leaves some out. This sample carries 50,000 to 80,000 clones, about 86% of them seen once, and the ten largest clones take over 2%. The input for sequencing was CD4+ or CD8+ T cells sorted from blood, taken in a trial of the OX40 agonist ivuxolimab. The receptors stem from an adult with an advanced solid tumor such as melanoma, head and neck, liver or kidney cancer.

This clone has more than one count but fewer than ten. The CDR3 is CASSLQGANGELFF. As DNA, the CDR3 is TGTGCCAGCAGCTTACAGGGGGCTAACGGGGAGCTGTTTTTT. The chain recombines TRBV7-3 with TRBJ2-2, with 8 bases lining up with TRBD1. This CDR3 is built from 14 residues. Germline V gene data show CDR1 as SGHTA and CDR2 as FQGTGA. Trimming cost V 2 bases and J 7 bases; bases outside gene matches: 3. Using reference TRBV7-3 and TRBJ2-2 for the parts outside the CDR3, the full variable domain is GAGVSQTPSNKVTEKGKYVELRCDPISGHTALYWYRQSLGQGPEFLIYFQGTGAADDSGLPNDRFFAVRPEGSVSTLKIQRTERGDSAVYLCASSLQGANGELFFGEGSRLTVL.

The gene calls are TRBV5-4 and TRBJ2-1; 11 nucleotides match TRBD2. Germline V gives CDR1 SGHNT, CDR2 YYREEE (reference sequence). The CDR3 totals 15 residues. V shed 0 bases and J 9 bases; nucleotides not matched to a gene: 5. CDR3: CASSLGIAGGREQFF. The CDR3 region has the DNA TGTGCCAGCAGCTTGGGGATAGCGGGGGGGCGTGAGCAGTTCTTC.

The rearrangement uses TRBV5-1 and TRBJ1-2, with 7 bases lining up with TRBD1. The CDR3 loop spans 13 amino acids. Germline V gene data show CDR1 as SGHRS and CDR2 as YFSETQ. V lost 4 bases to trimming and J lost 5 bases; unmatched junction nucleotides: 5. CDR3 in DNA: TGCGCCAGCAGCCTCACAGGGGAGTATGGCTACACCTTC. Translation: CASSLTGEYGYTF.

The CDR3 loop reads CASRQAGGRAGTQYF. DNA for the CDR3: TGTGCCAGCAGGCAAGCGGGGGGAAGAGCGGGTACGCAGTATTTT. The chain employs TRBV2 and TRBJ2-3; 9 bases agree with TRBD2. This CDR3 has 15 amino acids. The V gene end was trimmed by 6 bases and the J gene end by 8 bases; junction bases not matched to a gene: 12. From germline, CDR1 is SNHLY and CDR2 FYNNEI.

J is TRBJ2-7 and V is TRBV2; the D gene is possibly TRBD1 (5 bases). CDR1 and CDR2 from the germline V gene are SNHLY and FYNNEI. This CDR3 has 13 residues. The V end was cut by 7 bases, the J end by 5 bases, with 15 bases between. The CDR3 region has the DNA TGTGCCAGCACCTACACCAGCAGGGACGAGCAGTACTTC. Protein sequence: CASTYTSRDEQYF.

The CDR3 nucleotides are TGTGCCAGCAGTTTATATGCCCGGGGAGGGAAGAATTCACCCCTCCACTTT. Its translation: CASSLYARGGKNSPLHF. The chain couples TRBV27 to TRBJ1-6; D gene ambiguous. The germline V gene has CDR1 MNHEY and CDR2 SMNVEV (reference sequence). Between the trimmed V and J ends, which lost 1 base and 7 bases, there was a span of 17 bases. The length of the CDR3 is 17 residues.

This chain uses TRBV9 with TRBJ2-5, with 9 bases that match TRBD2. The ends lost 2 bases at V and 5 bases at J; junction bases unmatched: 7. CDR1 SGDLS and CDR2 YYNGEE come from the germline V gene. CDR3 length: 15 amino acids. In nucleotides, the CDR3 is TGTGCCAGCAGCGTCGGCGGGGGGGCCGATGAGACCCAGTACTTC. Its translation: CASSVGGGADETQYF.

CDR3 protein: CAISGSLADTQYF. CDR3 sequence (DNA): TGTGCCATCAGTGGGTCGCTAGCAGATACGCAGTATTTT. The chain employs TRBV10-3 and TRBJ2-3; no clear D. CDR1 and CDR2 from the germline V gene are ENHRY and SYGVKD. The CDR3 sequence is 13 residues long. Deletions cut 4 bases from V and 4 bases from J, with 9 bases between.

The genes are TRBV4-1 and TRBJ2-5; D is uncertain. Deletions cut 3 bases from V and 5 bases from J, with 16 bases between. Germline V lookup: CDR1 MGHRA, CDR2 YSYEKL. The CDR3 contains 15 residues. In DNA form, the CDR3 reads TGCGCCAGCAGCCACGACCCGGACGCCCGGGAGACCCAGTACTTC. Its protein product is CASSHDPDARETQYF.

The chain links TRBV18 to TRBJ2-3, with 7 bases that match TRBD2. This CDR3 contains 19 residues. J gave up 0 bases and V 0 bases, and 12 bases lay outside the gene matches. From germline, CDR1 is KGHSH and CDR2 LQKENI. CDR3 in amino acids: CASSPPLGGASGSTDTQYF. As DNA, the CDR3 is TGTGCCAGCTCACCACCGTTAGGCGGTGCTAGCGGAAGCACAGATACGCAGTATTTT.

V and J are TRBV11-2 and TRBJ2-1, with TRBD2 as a possible D gene (6 bases). The CDR3 is 14 residues long. Germline CDR1 reads SGHAT; CDR2 reads FQNNGV. Trimming removed 4 bases at V and 8 bases at J, with 15 bases between. The CDR3 nucleotides are TGTGCCAGCAGCTCCGGTGGGAGGAGGGATGAGCAGTTCTTC. This translates into CASSSGGRRDEQFF.

The chain joins TRBV11-2 to TRBJ2-7, with TRBD1 matching 8 bases. The CDR3 contains 15 residues. Looked up from germline, CDR1 is SGHAT and CDR2 is FQNNGV. The junction had 6 bases not matched to a gene; V was cut back by 5 bases and J by 0 bases. This CDR3 is CASSPRDRSSYEQYF. DNA for the CDR3: TGTGCCAGCAGCCCTCGGGACAGGAGCTCCTACGAGCAGTACTTC.

This rearrangement joins TRBV5-6 to TRBJ2-2, with TRBD2 matching over 13 bases. Germline V gives CDR1 SGHDT, CDR2 YYEEEE. V lost 4 bases and J lost 5; bases outside the gene matches: 5. CDR3 length: 16 residues. The CDR3: CASSRTSGRRTGELFF. CDR3 coding DNA: TGTGCCAGCAGCAGGACTAGCGGGAGAAGAACCGGGGAGCTGTTTTTT.

The chain has TRBV28 and TRBJ1-5; weak D call: TRBD1 (6 bases). Germline CDR1 is MDHEN and CDR2 is SYDVKM. The germline V and J ends were trimmed by 8 bases and 2 bases, with 13 bases remaining between them. The CDR3 contains 14 residues. The DNA for the CDR3 is TGTGCCAGCGGTGGGGGCCGGGGCAATCAGCCCCAGCATTTT. Protein: CASGGGRGNQPQHF.

The genes are TRBV18 and TRBJ1-3, with D uncertain. Germline V gene sequence: CDR1 KGHSH, CDR2 LQKENI. Trimming pared 3 bases from V and 1 base from J, leaving 7 bases between. This CDR3 spans 14 amino acids. The CDR3 region is CASSPAMSGNTIYF. The CDR3 region has the DNA TGTGCCAGCTCACCCGCGATGTCTGGAAACACCATATATTTT.

The chain employs TRBV19 and TRBJ1-2; D remains unclear. Trimming left V 1 base short and J 8 bases short, with 20 bases between. The CDR3 is 16 residues long. Germline CDR1 reads LNHDA; CDR2 reads SQIVND (reference sequence). The CDR3 region is CASSIVVRDSTGGYTF. CDR3 DNA: TGTGCCAGTAGTATAGTAGTGCGGGATTCTACGGGAGGCTACACCTTC.

This chain links TRBV5-1 with TRBJ1-6; D not certain. Per the germline V gene, CDR1 is SGHRS and CDR2 is YFSETQ. The V end lost 3 bases, the J end lost 6 bases, and 13 bases lay between the germline ends. CDR3 length: 15 residues. The CDR3 sequence: CASSSRQLSNSPLHF. CDR3 coding DNA: TGCGCCAGCAGCTCCCGACAATTGAGTAATTCACCCCTCCACTTT.

This clone was observed a handful of times. The chain is built from TRBV7-6 and TRBJ1-1; D remains unclear. Germline assignment: CDR1 SGHVS and CDR2 FNYEAQ. The CDR3 covers 11 residues. Trimming took off 1 base at V and 6 bases at J, with 3 bases between the two ends. CDR3 bases: TGTGCCAGCAGCTTAGGGTCTGAAGCTTTCTTT. Its protein product is CASSLGSEAFF.

V and J are TRBV5-6 and TRBJ2-2; the match to TRBD1 covers 9 bases. CDR1 SGHDT and CDR2 YYEEEE come from the germline V gene. This CDR3 spans 16 amino acids. J lost 7 bases, V lost 4 bases, and 11 bases had no gene match. CDR3 bases: TGTGCCAGCAGCCTTCCGGGACAGGGAATCGGCGGGGAGCTGTTTTTT. Encoded protein: CASSLPGQGIGGELFF.

The chain is built from TRBV10-2 and TRBJ2-2; 7 bases are a match to TRBD2. The CDR3 contains 17 residues. Germline V gene sequence: CDR1 WSHSY, CDR2 SAAADI. Trimming at V came to 7 bases and at J to 0 bases, leaving 11 bases not matched to a gene. Written as DNA, the CDR3 is TGCGCCAGCACCCGGGTGGGAGGGGCAGCGAACACCGGGGAGCTGTTTTTT. Amino acid sequence: CASTRVGGAANTGELFF.

The gene calls are TRBV10-3 and TRBJ2-5, with 10 bases that match TRBD2. The CDR3 has 14 residues. The junction had 6 bases not matched to a gene; V was cut back by 10 bases and J by 1 base. Germline V gene data show CDR1 as ENHRY and CDR2 as SYGVKD. In nucleotides, the CDR3 is TGTGCCACCCGGCAGCGGGAGGGCCAAGAGACCCAGTACTTC. Amino acid sequence: CATRQREGQETQYF.

The chain employs TRBV10-2 and TRBJ2-1; D is perhaps TRBD2 (5 bases). Germline V CDR1 and CDR2: WSHSY, SAAADI. Trimming removed 6 bases at V and 1 base at J, with 16 bases between. CDR3 length: 16 amino acids. The CDR3 spells CASRLVAGGSYNEQFF. The CDR3 bases are TGCGCCAGCAGGTTGGTGGCCGGAGGATCCTACAATGAGCAGTTCTTC.

This chain connects TRBV2 to TRBJ1-1; tentative D call: TRBD1 (5 bases). V lost 5 bases and J 8 bases, leaving 15 bases between the germline ends. The CDR3 runs to 13 residues. Germline V gene data show CDR1 as SNHLY and CDR2 as FYNNEI. CDR3 coding DNA: TGTGCCAGCAGTTCCCTGATCGAGGGGGAAGCTTTCTTT. Its translation: CASSSLIEGEAFF.

This clone was observed a single time. V gene TRBV10-3 combines with J gene TRBJ1-4, with D maybe TRBD1 (5 bases). Trimming pared 0 bases from V and 8 bases from J, leaving 13 bases between. CDR3 length equals 15 residues. Germline V CDR1 and CDR2: ENHRY, SYGVKD. The CDR3 DNA reads TGTGCCATCAGTGAGTCTAGGAGGGGAGGCGAAAAACTGTTTTTT. Amino acids: CAISESRRGGEKLFF.

This chain links TRBV18 with TRBJ1-1; TRBD1 is a possible D gene (5 bases). The CDR3 is 15 residues long. V was cut by 6 bases and J by 2 bases, with 16 bases left in between. The germline V gene has CDR1 KGHSH and CDR2 LQKENI. The CDR3 DNA is TGTGCCAGCTCGGTGCAGGGTCGCGGCAACACTGAAGCTTTCTTT. Amino acids: CASSVQGRGNTEAFF.

The chain carries TRBV15 and TRBJ1-1; D not resolved. Germline V gene data show CDR1 as LNHNV and CDR2 as YYDKDF (reference sequence). V was trimmed by 1 base and J by 4 bases, leaving 13 bases between them. The CDR3 extends over 15 amino acids. The CDR3 loop reads CATSRARVTTTEAFF. DNA for the CDR3: TGTGCCACCAGCAGAGCTAGGGTCACAACCACTGAAGCTTTCTTT.

The rearrangement joins TRBV28 to TRBJ1-2, with D perhaps TRBD1 (5 bases). The length of the CDR3 is 13 residues. Between the trimmed V and J ends, which lost 6 bases and 7 bases, there was a span of 15 bases. Germline CDR1 and CDR2: MDHEN and SYDVKM. CDR3: CASRIGTPGGYTF. CDR3 DNA: TGTGCCAGCAGAATAGGGACCCCTGGTGGCTACACCTTC.

This clone was counted a single time. The J gene is TRBJ1-1, the V gene TRBV6-5, with 10 bases lining up with TRBD1. This CDR3 has 14 amino acids. Germline trimming cut 6 bases from V and 5 bases from J; bases unmatched to any gene: 6. Germline-derived CDR1 and CDR2 are MNHEY and SVGAGI. CDR3 bases: TGTGCCAGCAGCCCTGACAGGGGGCGTACTGAAGCTTTCTTT. Translated, it gives CASSPDRGRTEAFF.